This TCR beta chain came from a study of Graves' ophthalmopathy and Graves' hyperthyroidism. The CDR3 totals 19 residues. Trimming removed 5 bases from V and 0 bases from J, with 23 bases in between. Germline V gene lookup returns CDR1 SEHNR and CDR2 FQNEAQ (reference sequence). RNA served as the template for amplifying TCR beta CDR3 regions. After a first-round RT-PCR with HTBI primers, a second-round multiplex PCR was run. TCRdb passed the multiplex PCR reads through MiXCR, listing each CDR3 protein once. The sample holds approximately 640,000 distinct CDR3 sequences, roughly 41% seen once. The TCR originated in an adult man with Graves' ophthalmopathy. The sequenced sample consisted of peripheral blood. V usage is TRBV7-9 and J usage is TRBJ1-3, with D perhaps matching TRBD1 (6 bases). Here the CDR3 DNA reads TGTGCCAGCAGCCAAGATCCCCCGGACAGTGCGAACTCTGGAAACACCATATATTTT. Protein product: CASSQDPPDSANSGNTIYF.